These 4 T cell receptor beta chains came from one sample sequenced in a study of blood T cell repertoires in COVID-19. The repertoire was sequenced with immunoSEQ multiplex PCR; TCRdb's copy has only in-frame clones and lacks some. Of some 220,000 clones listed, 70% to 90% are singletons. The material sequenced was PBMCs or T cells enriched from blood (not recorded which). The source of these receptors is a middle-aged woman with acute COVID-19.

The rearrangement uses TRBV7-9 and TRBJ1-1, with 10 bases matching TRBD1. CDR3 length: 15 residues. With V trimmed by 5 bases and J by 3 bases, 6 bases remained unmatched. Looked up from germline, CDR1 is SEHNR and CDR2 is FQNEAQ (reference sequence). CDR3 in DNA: TGTGCCAGCAGCCAAGAGGGGACAGGGGACACTGAAGCTTTCTTT. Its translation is CASSQEGTGDTEAFF.

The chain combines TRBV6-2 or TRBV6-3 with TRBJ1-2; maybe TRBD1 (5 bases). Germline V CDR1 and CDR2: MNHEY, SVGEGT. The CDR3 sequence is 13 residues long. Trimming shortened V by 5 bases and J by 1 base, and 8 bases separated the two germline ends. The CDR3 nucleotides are TGTGCCAGCAGTGGCGACAGTAACTATGGCTACACCTTC. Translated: CASSGDSNYGYTF.

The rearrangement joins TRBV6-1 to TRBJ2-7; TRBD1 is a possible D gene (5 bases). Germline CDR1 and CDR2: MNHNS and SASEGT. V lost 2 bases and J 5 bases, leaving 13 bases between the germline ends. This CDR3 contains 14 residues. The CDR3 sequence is CASSEQGVPHEQYF. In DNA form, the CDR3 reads TGTGCCAGCAGTGAACAGGGTGTCCCCCACGAGCAGTACTTC.

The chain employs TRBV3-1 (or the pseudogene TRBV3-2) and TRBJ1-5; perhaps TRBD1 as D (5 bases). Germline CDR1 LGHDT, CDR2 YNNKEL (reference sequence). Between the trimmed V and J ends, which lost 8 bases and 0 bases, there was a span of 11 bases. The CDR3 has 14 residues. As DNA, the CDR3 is TGTGCCAGCCGGGGGGGGAATAGCAATCAGCCCCAGCATTTT. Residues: CASRGGNSNQPQHF.